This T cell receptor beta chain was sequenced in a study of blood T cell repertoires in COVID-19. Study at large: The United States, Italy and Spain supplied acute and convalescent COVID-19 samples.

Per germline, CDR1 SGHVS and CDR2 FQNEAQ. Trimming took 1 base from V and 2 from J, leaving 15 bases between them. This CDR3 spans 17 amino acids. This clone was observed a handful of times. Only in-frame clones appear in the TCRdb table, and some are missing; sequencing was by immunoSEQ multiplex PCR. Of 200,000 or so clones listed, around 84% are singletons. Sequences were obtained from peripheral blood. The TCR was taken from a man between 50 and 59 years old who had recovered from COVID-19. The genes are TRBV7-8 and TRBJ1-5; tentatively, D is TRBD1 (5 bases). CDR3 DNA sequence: TGTGCCAGCAGCTTAGTAGGAGGGGCCCGGGGCAATCAGCCCCAGCATTTT. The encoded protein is CASSLVGGARGNQPQHF. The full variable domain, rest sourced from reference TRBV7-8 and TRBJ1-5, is GAGVSQSPRYKVAKRGQDVALRCDPISGHVSLFWYQQALGQGPEFLTYFQNEAQLDKSGLPSDRFFAERPEGSVSTLKIQRTQQEDSAVYLCASSLVGGARGNQPQHFGDGTRLSIL.